Listed here are 25 T cell receptor beta chains from one sample, sequenced in a study of shared clonotypes between healthy human individuals. The repertoire was sequenced with immunoSEQ multiplex PCR; TCRdb's copy has only in-frame clones and lacks some. The table includes 470,000 or so clones, 65% to 85% detected once. Material: PBMCs. Receptors were obtained from a woman in her forties in good health. Some clones in this sample may be carry-over from other donors' samples.

The chain is built from TRBV13 and TRBJ2-7, with 8 bases aligning to TRBD2. The trim removed 5 bases at V and 7 bases at J, leaving 4 bases unmatched. Germline lookup yields CDR1 PRHDT and CDR2 FYEKMQ (reference sequence). This CDR3 comprises 12 residues. DNA for the CDR3: TGTGCCAGCAGCGGGACTAGAGGGGAGCAGTACTTC. Protein: CASSGTRGEQYF.

The V gene is TRBV7-3, the J gene TRBJ2-2; D remains unclear. Germline CDR1 is SGHTA and CDR2 is FQGTGA. V lost 5 bases, J lost 6 bases, and 7 bases lay in between. CDR3 size: 12 residues. The CDR3 DNA reads TGTGCCAGCAGCCCGAGTTCCGGGGAGCTGTTTTTT. Its translation: CASSPSSGELFF.

This clone was seen once. A read error is the likely source, as a far larger clone sits one nucleotide away. J is TRBJ2-5 and V is TRBV5-1; no clear D. CDR3 length: 12 residues. Germline V lookup: CDR1 SGHRS, CDR2 YFSETQ. The ends were cut back, 4 bases at V and 7 bases at J, with 11 bases in the middle. CDR3 nucleotide sequence: TGCGCCAGCAGCCTAACAGCCGGGACCCAGTACTTC. It codes for CASSLTAGTQYF.

A remark on this clone: A much larger clone differs from this one at a single base, so this may be a read error. The chain employs TRBV28 and TRBJ1-5; D is unresolved. With 8 bases removed from V and 8 bases from J, the gap between germline ends came to 16 bases. The CDR3 runs 13 residues. Germline V gene data show CDR1 as MDHEN and CDR2 as SYDVKM. The CDR3 DNA sequence: TGTGCCAGCGGAAGGACGGGCGGTGAGCCCCAGCATTTT. Translating it yields CASGRTGGEPQHF.

This clone was recorded only once. The chain combines TRBV6-1 with TRBJ1-2, with 7 bases identical to TRBD1. Germline V CDR1 and CDR2: MNHNS, SASEGT. This CDR3 contains 15 residues. After removal of 4 bases from V and 6 bases from J, the junction contained 11 bases not matched to a gene. The CDR3: CASSVPGGISDGYTF. DNA of the CDR3: TGTGCCAGCAGTGTCCCAGGGGGGATCTCCGATGGCTACACCTTC.

V usage is TRBV4-1 and J usage is TRBJ1-3; unclear D gene. Germline V gene lookup returns CDR1 MGHRA and CDR2 YSYEKL. Between the trimmed V and J ends, which lost 6 bases and 0 bases, there was a span of 6 bases. CDR3 size: 13 residues. CDR3 nucleotide sequence: TGCGCCAGCAGTGGCAACTCTGGAAACACCATATATTTT. The encoded protein is CASSGNSGNTIYF.

The genes are TRBV6-1 and TRBJ2-1; tentative D call: TRBD1 (6 bases). Germline CDR1 reads MNHNS; CDR2 reads SASEGT. This CDR3 region has 15 residues. The V gene lost 2 bases and the J gene lost 1 base, with 9 bases spanning the gap. This CDR3 is CASSETRGSYNEQFF. CDR3 DNA sequence: TGTGCCAGCAGTGAAACAAGGGGGTCCTACAATGAGCAGTTCTTC.

The rearrangement links TRBV18 to TRBJ2-5, with a tentative D call TRBD2 (6 bases). The V gene's germline CDR1 is KGHSH and CDR2 LQKENI. The CDR3 is made up of 15 amino acids. Trimming shortened V by 4 bases and J by 3 bases, and 15 bases separated the two germline ends. The CDR3 is CASSLNPGLEETQYF. For the CDR3, the DNA is TGTGCCAGCTCACTAAACCCGGGACTCGAAGAGACCCAGTACTTC.

The chain is built from TRBV10-3 and TRBJ2-7; a weak D match, TRBD2 (6 bases). The DNA end is more similar to TRBJ2-5, so the J call may be wrong. The CDR3 sequence is 14 residues long. Germline lookup yields CDR1 ENHRY and CDR2 SYGVKD. The CDR3, as DNA: TGTGCCATCCGGGATAGCGGTCGAAGGGAGACCCAGTACTTC. Translating gives CAIRDSGRRETQYF.

V usage is TRBV9 and J usage is TRBJ2-2; 11 bases match TRBD2. Germline values: CDR1 SGDLS, CDR2 YYNGEE. The V and J ends lost 0 bases and 4 bases, in that order; junction bases with no gene match: 14. The CDR3 runs to 20 residues. CDR3 sequence reads: CASSVDTPTRLAGFTGELFF. CDR3 in DNA: TGTGCCAGCAGCGTAGATACTCCTACCCGACTAGCGGGATTCACCGGGGAGCTGTTTTTT.

The chain uses TRBV28 and TRBJ2-6; D is unclear. Germline CDR1 MDHEN, CDR2 SYDVKM. CDR3 length equals 17 residues. Trimming left V 2 bases short and J 0 bases short, with 11 bases between. CDR3 sequence reads: CASSLRTQHSGANVLTF. CDR3 DNA: TGTGCCAGCAGTTTAAGAACCCAACACTCTGGGGCCAACGTCCTGACTTTC.

The rearrangement links TRBV19 to TRBJ2-5, with TRBD1 matching 7 bases. In germline, CDR1 is LNHDA, CDR2 SQIVND (reference sequence). The junction had 6 bases not matched to a gene; V was cut back by 0 bases and J by 5 bases. This CDR3 is 15 amino acids long. The CDR3 DNA is TGTGCCAGTAGTATAGACCCTTCCAGGGGGGAGACCCAGTACTTC. Amino acid sequence: CASSIDPSRGETQYF.

The J gene is TRBJ2-1, the V gene TRBV6-6, with 8 bases identical to TRBD1. The V and J ends lost 5 bases and 2 bases, in that order; junction bases with no gene match: 8. CDR1 MNHNY and CDR2 SVGAGI come from the germline V gene (reference sequence). CDR3 length: 16 amino acids. In nucleotides, the CDR3 is TGTGCCAGCAGTGTAGGACAGGGCGAAGCCTACAATGAGCAGTTCTTC. It yields the protein CASSVGQGEAYNEQFF.

This sequence joins TRBV11-3 and TRBJ2-7; TRBD2 matches at 7 bases. The CDR3 spans 17 residues. V was clipped by 3 bases and J by 2 bases; unmatched bases: 13. Germline CDR1 is SGHNT and CDR2 is YENEEA. Here the CDR3 DNA reads TGTGCCAGCAGCTTGGGTGGCGTCGGGGGGAACCCCTACGAGCAGTACTTC. It translates to CASSLGGVGGNPYEQYF. The full variable domain, completed using reference TRBV11-3 and TRBJ2-7, is EAGVVQSPRYKIIEKKQPVAFWCNPISGHNTLYWYLQNLGQGPELLIRYENEEAVDDSQLPKDRFSAERLKGVDSTLKIQPAELGDSAVYLCASSLGGVGGNPYEQYFGPGTRLTVT.

This chain links TRBV2 with TRBJ2-5; 11 nucleotides agree with TRBD2. The CDR3 is made up of 17 amino acids. Germline CDR1 reads SNHLY; CDR2 reads FYNNEI. V shed 8 bases and J 5 bases; nucleotides not matched to a gene: 16. The chain's CDR3 is CASFGDATSGDGETQYF. CDR3 sequence (DNA): TGTGCCAGCTTCGGGGATGCGACTAGCGGGGACGGGGAGACCCAGTACTTC. The entire variable domain, with the rest obtained from reference TRBV2 and TRBJ2-5, is as follows: EPEVTQTPSHQVTQMGQEVILRCVPISNHLYFYWYRQILGQKVEFLVSFYNNEISEKSEIFDDQFSVERPDGSNFTLKIRSTKLEDSAMYFCASFGDATSGDGETQYFGPGTRLLVL.

The chain joins TRBV28 to TRBJ1-2; D might be TRBD1 (5 bases). This CDR3 is built from 14 residues. V lost 3 bases, J lost 5 bases, and 13 bases lay in between. Germline lookup yields CDR1 MDHEN and CDR2 SYDVKM. The CDR3 DNA reads TGTGCCAGCAGTTTGGCGCCTGGGGGGTATGGCTACACCTTC. It codes for CASSLAPGGYGYTF.

The chain is built from TRBV6-4 and TRBJ1-1; D unclear. V dropped 5 bases and J dropped 3 bases, with 10 bases sitting between them. CDR3 length equals 13 residues. The germline gives CDR1 MRHNA, CDR2 SNTAGT. CDR3 protein: CASSLYRDTEAFF. As DNA, the CDR3 is TGTGCCAGCAGTCTTTATAGGGACACTGAAGCTTTCTTT.

On this clone: A much larger clone differs from this one at a single base, so this may be a read error. The CDR3 region is CASERDGEDTQYF. The CDR3 DNA follows: TGTGCCAGTGAGCGGGACGGAGAAGATACCCAGTACTTC. The chain uses TRBV2 and TRBJ2-5, with 7 positions matching TRBD2. This CDR3 is 13 amino acids long. CDR1 and CDR2 (germline): SNHLY, FYNNEI.

With regard to this clone: This likely came from a read error, as a far larger clone is one base away. Different DNA sequences within this sample yield the same CDR3. V usage is TRBV28 and J usage is TRBJ2-7; D may be TRBD1 or TRBD2 (5 bases each). V was trimmed by 5 bases and J by 0 bases, leaving 14 bases between them. The CDR3 consists of 15 residues. The germline V gene has CDR1 MDHEN and CDR2 SYDVKM. CDR3 sequence reads: CASSGRDGSSYEQYF. The CDR3 DNA reads as TGTGCCAGCAGTGGACGGGACGGAAGCTCCTACGAGCAGTACTTC.

This clone was picked up a small number of times. The chain employs TRBV4-3 and TRBJ1-4; 8 bases map to TRBD1. There are 16 residues in the CDR3. Germline V gives CDR1 LGHNA, CDR2 YSLEER. The trim removed 0 bases at V and 7 bases at J, leaving 7 bases unmatched. CDR3 coding DNA: TGCGCCAGCAGCCAAGAACCAGGGACAGGAAGTGAAAAACTGTTTTTT. The encoded protein is CASSQEPGTGSEKLFF.

In nucleotides, the CDR3 is TGTGCCAGCAGCCAGTCGGACGCCCCAAACACCATATATTTT. The encoded protein is CASSQSDAPNTIYF. This rearrangement joins TRBV7-9 to TRBJ1-3; D unclear. This CDR3 is 14 amino acids long. CDR1 is SEHNR and CDR2 is FQNEAQ in the germline V gene (reference sequence). Trimming removed 5 bases from V and 6 bases from J, with 14 bases in between.

This chain links TRBV30 with TRBJ1-3; no clear D. The CDR3 totals 13 residues. Germline lookup yields CDR1 GTSNPN and CDR2 SVGIG (reference sequence). V lost 0 bases and J 2 bases, leaving 5 bases between the germline ends. The CDR3 is CAWSVQPGNTIYF. Here the CDR3 DNA reads TGTGCCTGGAGTGTGCAGCCTGGAAACACCATATATTTT.

V and J are TRBV6-6 and TRBJ1-4, with a tentative D call TRBD1 (6 bases). Trimming stripped 6 bases from V and 8 bases from J, with 13 bases between. Germline lookup yields CDR1 MNHNY and CDR2 SVGAGI (reference sequence). The CDR3 consists of 13 residues. CDR3 coding DNA: TGTGCCAGCAGAACAGGGCCTCGGGAAAAACTGTTTTTT. This gives the protein CASRTGPREKLFF.

The CDR3 nucleotides read TGTGCCAGCAGTTCGGAGGGGATGAACACTGAAGCTTTCTTT. This sequence encodes CASSSEGMNTEAFF. The rearrangement joins TRBV6-6 to TRBJ1-1; D is perhaps TRBD1 (5 bases). The V and J ends lost 4 bases and 0 bases respectively, with 9 bases between them. Germline CDR1 MNHNY, CDR2 SVGAGI (reference sequence). This CDR3 has 14 amino acids.

J is TRBJ2-7 and V is TRBV7-8; D remains ambiguous. The CDR3 consists of 14 residues. The germline CDR1 and CDR2 sequences are SGHVS and FQNEAQ. The germline V and J ends were trimmed by 4 bases and 0 bases, with 10 bases remaining between them. DNA for the CDR3: TGTGCCAGCAGCTCCGCTTGGAGCTCCTACGAGCAGTACTTC. Its translation is CASSSAWSSYEQYF.